Given below is one T cell receptor (beta chain) in context. A read error may be the cause here, since a much bigger clone is one base away. Unique molecular identifiers featured in how the TCRbeta library was prepared. TCRdb re-derived calls from the PCR reads in MiXCR, one entry per CDR3 protein. The sample has about 640,000 distinct CDR3 sequences; 15% to 20% are singletons. The sample originates from a study of T-cell reconstitution after alpha-beta-depleted transplantation in children. The CDR3 extends over 14 amino acids. CDR1 is DFQATT, CDR2 SNEGSKA, per germline (reference sequence). The input for sequencing was PBMCs from the stem cell graft donor, taken from the stem cell graft. This receptor was taken from a human donor who donated a stem cell graft to a child with acute myeloid leukemia. This sequence joins TRBV20-1 and TRBJ1-5; TRBD1 matches at 7 bases. Here the CDR3 DNA reads TGCACTGCTAGAGACAGGGATAGCAATCAGCCCCAGCATTTT. This codes for CTARDRDSNQPQHF.